This T cell receptor beta chain derives from a study of blood T cells in healthy people across ages. The CDR3 spans 15 residues. The J segment lost 6 bases and the V segment lost 8 bases, leaving 3 bases of the junction unmatched. Germline CDR1 is LGHDT and CDR2 is YNNKEL (reference sequence). Combining a sample-barcoded 5' primer with a J-beta primer mix, a second PCR ran for roughly 6 to 12 cycles. TCRdb independently ran MiXCR on the 5' RACE reads; one entry per CDR3 protein. The sample includes more than 1,000,000 distinct CDR3 sequences, 20% to 25% seen only once; the top ten take about 0.8%. Another study also made use of these data, one on T cells of mothers and their children.

The rearrangement joins TRBV3-1 to TRBJ2-2; 16 positions match TRBD2. This receptor was identified in a girl aged 2 to 9 in good health. Sequenced sample: blood. CDR3 DNA sequence: TGTGCCAGCGGGGGACTAGCGGGAGGGTCCGGGGAGCTGTTTTTT. Translation: CASGGLAGGSGELFF.